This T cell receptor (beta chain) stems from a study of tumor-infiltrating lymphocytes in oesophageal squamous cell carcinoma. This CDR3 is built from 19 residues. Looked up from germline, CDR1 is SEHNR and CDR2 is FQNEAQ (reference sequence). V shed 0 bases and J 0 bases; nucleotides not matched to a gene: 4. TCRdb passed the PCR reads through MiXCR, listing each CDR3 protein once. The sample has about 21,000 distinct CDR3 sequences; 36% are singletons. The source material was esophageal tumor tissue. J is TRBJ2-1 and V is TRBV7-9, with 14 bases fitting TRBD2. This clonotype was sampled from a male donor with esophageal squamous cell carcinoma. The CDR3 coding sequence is TGTGCCAGCAGCTTAGCGGGACTAGCGGGAGAGCTCTCCTACAATGAGCAGTTCTTC. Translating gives CASSLAGLAGELSYNEQFF.